This TCR beta chain is from a study of OX40 agonist ivuxolimab in advanced cancers. Study in general: Of mixed ages from about 23 to 90 and averaging around 60 years, the group was roughly 85% male. Partial responses were recorded for three patients, including one with hepatocellular carcinoma and two with cutaneous melanoma. Overall study findings and caveats: In the 0.1-3.0 mg/kg groups, partial responders showed among the lowest expansion. Clones of CD4+ and CD8+ blood T cells grew by week 6 at doses of 0.1 to 3.0 mg/kg.

Clones were read by immunoSEQ multiplex PCR, and TCRdb kept only the in-frame ones, dropping some. The sample holds 95,000 or so clones, under 85% seen once. Germline V lookup: CDR1 SGHNT, CDR2 YENEEA. The CDR3 has 12 amino acids. V was cut by 6 bases and J by 3 bases, with 9 bases left in between. Worth noting for this clone: Its matching antigen is unknown.

The sequence came from an adult with an advanced solid tumor such as melanoma, head and neck, liver or kidney cancer. The specimen comprised CD4+ or CD8+ T cells sorted from blood, sampled in a trial of the OX40 agonist ivuxolimab. The rearrangement links TRBV11-3 to TRBJ2-7; D gene unclear. The DNA for the CDR3 is TGTGCCAGCAGTAACTTGGTCTACGAGCAGTACTTC. Its translation is CASSNLVYEQYF. Drawing the rest from reference TRBV11-3 and TRBJ2-7, the complete variable domain is EAGVVQSPRYKIIEKKQPVAFWCNPISGHNTLYWYLQNLGQGPELLIRYENEEAVDDSQLPKDRFSAERLKGVDSTLKIQPAELGDSAVYLCASSNLVYEQYFGPGTRLTVT.